This T cell receptor beta chain stems from a study of CD8+ T cells in alopecia areata. Study overall: Patients given treatment had severity scored by the percentage of scalp area affected. Study observations and caveats: Tofacitinib delivered significant drops in scalp clonality and in expanded CD8+ clones among the top 100.

V was shortened by 3 bases and J by 2 bases, with 3 bases between the two germline ends. CDR1 SGHAT and CDR2 FQNNGV come from the germline V gene. The CDR3 has 12 amino acids. Indicated treatment: oral pan-JAK inhibitor, 5-10 mg twice daily. The authors extracted RNA and reverse transcribed it into cDNA as the sequencing template. Only in-frame clones appear in the TCRdb table, and some are missing; sequencing was by immunoSEQ multiplex PCR. The sample holds 65,000 to 75,000 clones, over 25% seen once. In regard to this clone: Antigen specificity is unknown.

Source: CD8+ T cells sorted from blood, taken at week 4, from a patient treated with tofacitinib. The TCR was taken from a human donor with alopecia areata. The chain uses TRBV11-2 and TRBJ2-3, with unresolved D. The CDR3 DNA sequence: TGTGCCAGCAGCTTCACCACAGATACGCAGTATTTT. Translated, it gives CASSFTTDTQYF.